This T cell receptor beta chain was recovered during a study of T-cell memory formation after mild COVID-19. Each CDR3 protein gets one entry after TCRdb re-called the 5' RACE reads with MiXCR. The sample gives some 320,000 distinct CDR3 sequences, roughly 15% of which show up once; around 22% is in the top ten. CDR3 length equals 14 residues. Germline loops: CDR1 LGHNA, CDR2 YSLEER. Trimming removed 1 base at V and 6 bases at J, with 10 bases between. The sample holds a few counts of this clonotype. The clonotype originates from a man younger than 30 who had mild COVID-19 (a few samples of this study predate the infection). Cell type and time point are not known. The chain carries TRBV4-3 and TRBJ2-1; D is possibly TRBD1 (6 bases). Sequenced material: PBMCs or a T cell subset sorted from them (not recorded which). CDR3 sequence: CASSQGGRINEQFF. The CDR3 DNA reads as TGCGCCAGCAGCCAAGGGGGGCGCATCAATGAGCAGTTCTTC.